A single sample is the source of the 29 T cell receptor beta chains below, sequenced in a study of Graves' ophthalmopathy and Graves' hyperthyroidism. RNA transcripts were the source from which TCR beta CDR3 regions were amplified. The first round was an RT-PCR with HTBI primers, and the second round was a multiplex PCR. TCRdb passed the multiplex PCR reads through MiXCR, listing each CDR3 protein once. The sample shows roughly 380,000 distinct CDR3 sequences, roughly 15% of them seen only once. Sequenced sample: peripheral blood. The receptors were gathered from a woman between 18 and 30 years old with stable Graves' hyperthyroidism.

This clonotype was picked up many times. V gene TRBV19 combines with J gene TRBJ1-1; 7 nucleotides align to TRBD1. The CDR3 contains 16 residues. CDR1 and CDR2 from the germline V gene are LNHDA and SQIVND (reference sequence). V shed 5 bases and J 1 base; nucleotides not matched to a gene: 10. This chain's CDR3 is CASSLATGIRNTEAFF. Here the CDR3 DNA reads TGTGCCAGTAGTCTCGCGACAGGGATTAGGAACACTGAAGCTTTCTTT.

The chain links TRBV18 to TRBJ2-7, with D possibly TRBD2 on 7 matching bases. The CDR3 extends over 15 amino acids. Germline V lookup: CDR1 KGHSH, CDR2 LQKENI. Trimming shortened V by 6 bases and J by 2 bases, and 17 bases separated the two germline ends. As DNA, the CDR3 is TGTGCCAGCTCCCCTTGGGGGGGCGCCCCCTACGAGCAGTACTTC. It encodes CASSPWGGAPYEQYF.

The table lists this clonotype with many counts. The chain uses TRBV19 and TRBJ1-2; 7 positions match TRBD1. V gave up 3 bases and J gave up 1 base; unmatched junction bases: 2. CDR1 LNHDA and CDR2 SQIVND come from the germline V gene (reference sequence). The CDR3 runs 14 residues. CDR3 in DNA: TGTGCCAGTAGTATGAGGGACAGTAACTATGGCTACACCTTC. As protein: CASSMRDSNYGYTF.

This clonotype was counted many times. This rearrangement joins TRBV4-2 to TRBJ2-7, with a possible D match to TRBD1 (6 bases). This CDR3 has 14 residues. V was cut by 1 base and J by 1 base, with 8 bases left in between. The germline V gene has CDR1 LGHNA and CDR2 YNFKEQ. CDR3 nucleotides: TGTGCCAGCAGCCAAGGAGGACAGTCCTACGAGCAGTACTTC. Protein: CASSQGGQSYEQYF.

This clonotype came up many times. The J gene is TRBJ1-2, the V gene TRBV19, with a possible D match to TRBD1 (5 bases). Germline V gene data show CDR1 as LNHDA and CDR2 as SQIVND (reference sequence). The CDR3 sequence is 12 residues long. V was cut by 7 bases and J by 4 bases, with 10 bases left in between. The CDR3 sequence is CASTPGIYGYTF. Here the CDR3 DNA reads TGTGCCAGTACCCCAGGGATCTATGGCTACACCTTC.

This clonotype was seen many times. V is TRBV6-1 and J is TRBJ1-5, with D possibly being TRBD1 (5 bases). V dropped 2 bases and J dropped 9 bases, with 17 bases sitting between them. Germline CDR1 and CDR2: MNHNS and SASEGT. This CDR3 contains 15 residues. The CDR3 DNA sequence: TGTGCCAGCAGTGAATTCGGGGCAGACGATCGGCCCCAGCATTTT. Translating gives CASSEFGADDRPQHF.

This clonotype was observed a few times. This CDR3 is CASKTGDSTGELFF. Here the CDR3 DNA reads TGTGCCAGTAAGACAGGGGATAGCACCGGGGAGCTGTTTTTT. This chain joins TRBV19 and TRBJ2-2; TRBD1 matches at 8 bases. Germline trimming cut 7 bases from V and 4 bases from J; bases unmatched to any gene: 5. CDR3 length equals 14 residues. In germline, CDR1 is LNHDA, CDR2 SQIVND (reference sequence).

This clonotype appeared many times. CDR3 sequence (DNA): TGTGCCACCCTCCAAGAGGCTAGCGGGGCTTACGAGCAGTACTTC. Translating it yields CATLQEASGAYEQYF. V is TRBV19 and J is TRBJ2-7; TRBD2 agrees at 9 bases. Germline assignment: CDR1 LNHDA and CDR2 SQIVND (reference sequence). The length of the CDR3 is 15 residues. The ends lost 10 bases at V and 4 bases at J; junction bases unmatched: 14.

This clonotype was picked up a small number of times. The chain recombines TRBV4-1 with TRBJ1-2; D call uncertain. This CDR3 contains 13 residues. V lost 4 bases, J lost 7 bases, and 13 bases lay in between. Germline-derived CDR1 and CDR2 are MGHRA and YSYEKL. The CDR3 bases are TGCGCCAGCAGCCGGGCAGGACTCGGTGGCTACACCTTC. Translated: CASSRAGLGGYTF.

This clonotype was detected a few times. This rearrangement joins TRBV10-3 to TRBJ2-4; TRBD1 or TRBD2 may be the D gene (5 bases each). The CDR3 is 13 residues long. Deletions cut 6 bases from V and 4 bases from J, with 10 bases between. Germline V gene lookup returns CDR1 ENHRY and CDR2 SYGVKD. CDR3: CAISGAGKNIQYF. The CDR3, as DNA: TGTGCCATCAGCGGGGCAGGGAAAAACATTCAGTACTTC.

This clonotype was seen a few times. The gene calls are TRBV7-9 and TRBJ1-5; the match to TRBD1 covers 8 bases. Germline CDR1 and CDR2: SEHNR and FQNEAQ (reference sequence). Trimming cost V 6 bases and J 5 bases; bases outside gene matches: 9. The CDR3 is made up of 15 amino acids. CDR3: CASSFVGQGDQPQHF. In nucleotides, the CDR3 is TGTGCCAGCAGTTTTGTCGGACAGGGAGATCAGCCCCAGCATTTT.

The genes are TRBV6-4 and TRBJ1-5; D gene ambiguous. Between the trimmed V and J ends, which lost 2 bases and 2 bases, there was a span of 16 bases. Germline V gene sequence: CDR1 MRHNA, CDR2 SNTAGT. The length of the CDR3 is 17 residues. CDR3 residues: CASSDPLHKYGNQPQHF. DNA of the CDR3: TGTGCCAGCAGTGACCCATTGCATAAGTATGGCAATCAGCCCCAGCATTTT.

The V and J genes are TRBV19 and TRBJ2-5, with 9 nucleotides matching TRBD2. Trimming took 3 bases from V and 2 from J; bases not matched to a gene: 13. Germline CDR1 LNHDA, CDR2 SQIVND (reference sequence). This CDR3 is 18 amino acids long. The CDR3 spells CASSMGLAVGRLQETQYF. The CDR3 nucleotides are TGTGCCAGTAGTATGGGACTAGCCGTAGGCAGGCTACAAGAGACCCAGTACTTC.

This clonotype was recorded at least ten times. CDR3 loop: CSASQGAGELFF. The CDR3 nucleotides are TGCAGCGCTTCTCAGGGTGCCGGGGAGCTGTTTTTT. J is TRBJ2-2 and V is TRBV29-1, with a tentative D call TRBD1 (5 bases). The CDR3 length is 12 residues. Trimming shortened V by 7 bases and J by 6 bases, and 12 bases separated the two germline ends. Germline V gene data show CDR1 as SQVTM and CDR2 as ANQGSEA.

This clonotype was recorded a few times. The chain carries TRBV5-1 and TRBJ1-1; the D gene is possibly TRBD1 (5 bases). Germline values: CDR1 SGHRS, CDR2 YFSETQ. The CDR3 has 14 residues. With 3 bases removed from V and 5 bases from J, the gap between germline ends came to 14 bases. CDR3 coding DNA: TGCGCCAGCAGCTCGACGGGGGGTACTACTGAAGCTTTCTTT. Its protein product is CASSSTGGTTEAFF.

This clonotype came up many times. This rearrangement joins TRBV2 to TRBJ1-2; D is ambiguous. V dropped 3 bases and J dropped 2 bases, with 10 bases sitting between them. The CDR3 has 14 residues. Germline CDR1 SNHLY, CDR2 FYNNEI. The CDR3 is CASSDPVYNYGYTF. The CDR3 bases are TGTGCCAGCAGTGACCCCGTATACAACTATGGCTACACCTTC.

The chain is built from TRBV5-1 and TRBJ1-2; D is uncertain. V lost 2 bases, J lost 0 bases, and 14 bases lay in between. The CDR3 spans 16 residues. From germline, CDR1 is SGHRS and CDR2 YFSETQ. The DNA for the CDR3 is TGCGCCAGCAGCTTCGGCGGAGGACCAGCTAACTATGGCTACACCTTC. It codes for CASSFGGGPANYGYTF.

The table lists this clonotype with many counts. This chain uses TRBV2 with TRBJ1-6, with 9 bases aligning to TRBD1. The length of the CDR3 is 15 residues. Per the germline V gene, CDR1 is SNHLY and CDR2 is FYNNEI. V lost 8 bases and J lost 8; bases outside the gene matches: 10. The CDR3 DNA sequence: TGTGCCAGCTCCCCACCGGGACAGGGCGATTCACCCCTCCACTTT. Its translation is CASSPPGQGDSPLHF.

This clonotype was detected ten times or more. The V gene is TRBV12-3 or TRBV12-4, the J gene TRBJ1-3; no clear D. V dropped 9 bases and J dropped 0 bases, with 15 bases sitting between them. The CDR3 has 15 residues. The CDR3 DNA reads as TGTGCCAGTAGTAAGGTCCGCCACTCTGGAAACACCATATATTTT. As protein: CASSKVRHSGNTIYF.

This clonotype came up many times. The CDR3 DNA follows: TGCGCCAGCAGCCATGACCTGGGGGCAAGGAACCGGTACTTC. Protein sequence: CASSHDLGARNRYF. J is TRBJ2-5 and V is TRBV4-1; tentatively, D is TRBD1 (6 bases). V lost 3 bases, J lost 13 bases, and 21 bases lay in between. Germline loops: CDR1 MGHRA, CDR2 YSYEKL. CDR3 length equals 14 residues.

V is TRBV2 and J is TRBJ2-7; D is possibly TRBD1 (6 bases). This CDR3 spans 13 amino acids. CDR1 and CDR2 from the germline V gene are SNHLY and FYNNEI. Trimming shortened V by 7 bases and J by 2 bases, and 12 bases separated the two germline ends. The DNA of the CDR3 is TGTGCCAGCACCTGGACAGCCACCTACGAGCAGTACTTC. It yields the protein CASTWTATYEQYF.

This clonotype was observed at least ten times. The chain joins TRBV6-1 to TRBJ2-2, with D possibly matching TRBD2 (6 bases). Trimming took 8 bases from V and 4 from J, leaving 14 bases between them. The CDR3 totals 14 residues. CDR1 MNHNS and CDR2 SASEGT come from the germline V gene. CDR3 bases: TGTGCCAGCTTACGGAGGGGTAGCACCGGGGAGCTGTTTTTT. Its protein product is CASLRRGSTGELFF.

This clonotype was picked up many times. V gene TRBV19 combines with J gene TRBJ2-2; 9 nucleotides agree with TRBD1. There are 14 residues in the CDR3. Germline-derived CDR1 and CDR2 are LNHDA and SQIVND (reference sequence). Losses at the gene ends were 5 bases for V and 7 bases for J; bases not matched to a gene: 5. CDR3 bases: TGTGCCAGTAGTGAACAGGGGGCCGGCGGGGAGCTGTTTTTT. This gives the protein CASSEQGAGGELFF.

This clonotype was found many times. CDR3 sequence: CSAPPGLVNTEAFF. The CDR3 DNA is TGCAGTGCTCCGCCGGGACTGGTAAACACTGAAGCTTTCTTT. The chain has TRBV20-1 and TRBJ1-1, with a tentative D call TRBD1 (5 bases). V lost 5 bases, J lost 2 bases, and 15 bases lay in between. The V gene's germline CDR1 is DFQATT and CDR2 SNEGSKA (reference sequence). This CDR3 has 14 residues.

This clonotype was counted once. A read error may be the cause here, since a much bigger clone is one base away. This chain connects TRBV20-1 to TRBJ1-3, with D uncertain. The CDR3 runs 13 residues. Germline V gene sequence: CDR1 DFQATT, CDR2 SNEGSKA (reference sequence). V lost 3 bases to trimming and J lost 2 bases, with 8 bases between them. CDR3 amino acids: CSASRNAGNTIYF. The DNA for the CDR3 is TGCAGTGCTAGCCGGAACGCTGGAAACACCATATATTTT.

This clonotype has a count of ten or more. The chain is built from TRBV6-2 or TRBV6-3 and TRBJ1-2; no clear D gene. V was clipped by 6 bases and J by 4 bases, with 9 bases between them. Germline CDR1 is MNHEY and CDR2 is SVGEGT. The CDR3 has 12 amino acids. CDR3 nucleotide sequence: TGTGCCAGCAGCCCCAGAACCTATGGCTACACCTTC. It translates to CASSPRTYGYTF.

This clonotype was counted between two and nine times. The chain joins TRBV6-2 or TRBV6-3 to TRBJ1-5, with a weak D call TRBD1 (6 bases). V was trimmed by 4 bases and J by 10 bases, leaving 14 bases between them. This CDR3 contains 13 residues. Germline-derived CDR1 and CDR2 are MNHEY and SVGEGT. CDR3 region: CASSSSETGPQHF. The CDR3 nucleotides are TGTGCCAGCAGTTCCTCGGAGACAGGTCCCCAGCATTTT.

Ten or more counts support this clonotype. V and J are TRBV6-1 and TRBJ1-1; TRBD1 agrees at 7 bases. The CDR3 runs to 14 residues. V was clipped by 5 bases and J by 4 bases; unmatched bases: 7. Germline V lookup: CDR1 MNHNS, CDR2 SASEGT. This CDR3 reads CASSPSTGTTEAFF. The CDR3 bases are TGTGCCAGCAGTCCTTCGACAGGGACCACTGAAGCTTTCTTT.

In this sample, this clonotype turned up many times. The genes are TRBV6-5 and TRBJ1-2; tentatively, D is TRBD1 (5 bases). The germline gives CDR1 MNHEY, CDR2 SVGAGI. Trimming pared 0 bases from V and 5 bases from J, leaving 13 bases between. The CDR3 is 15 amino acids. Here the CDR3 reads CASSYSAGRIYGYTF. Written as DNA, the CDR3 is TGTGCCAGCAGTTACTCGGCAGGGAGAATATATGGCTACACCTTC.